The rows below give T cell receptor beta chains drawn from one sample of a study of post-analysis software for immune sequencing data. TCRdb processed the PCR reads anew with MiXCR; each CDR3 protein has one entry. The table includes 750,000 to 950,000 distinct CDR3 sequences, about 53% detected once. Sequencing used blood. The receptors stem from a girl between 10 and 17 years old with multiple sclerosis. CDR3s include the opening cysteine and the closing phenylalanine or tryptophan. Fields, in order: clone size, V gene, D gene, CDR3 protein. D genes are given only for firm matches. Only some rows state a clone size, as once, few, many or a class for expanded clones.

clone_size: -; v_call: TRBV10-3; d_call: -; cdr3_aa: CAITGNSYEQYF
clone_size: -; v_call: TRBV29-1; d_call: -; cdr3_aa: CSVERQGPYEQYF
clone_size: -; v_call: TRBV25-1; d_call: -; cdr3_aa: CASSESRISETRYF
clone_size: -; v_call: TRBV20-1; d_call: -; cdr3_aa: CSARDPRIRETEGYTF
clone_size: -; v_call: TRBV6-5; d_call: TRBD1; cdr3_aa: CASRTGGPMWGGELFF
clone_size: -; v_call: TRBV10-3; d_call: -; cdr3_aa: CAISATRETQYF
clone_size: -; v_call: TRBV27; d_call: TRBD2; cdr3_aa: CASSAGTSGSHEQYF
clone_size: few; v_call: TRBV9; d_call: -; cdr3_aa: CASSVGGGQQSEQFF
clone_size: -; v_call: TRBV5-1; d_call: -; cdr3_aa: CASSLRGVDTDTQYF
clone_size: few; v_call: TRBV21-1; d_call: -; cdr3_aa: CASSLKELNYGYTF
clone_size: -; v_call: TRBV6-1; d_call: -; cdr3_aa: CASSEEGSGPYGYTF
clone_size: -; v_call: TRBV20-1; d_call: -; cdr3_aa: CSAKLADTQYF
clone_size: few; v_call: TRBV20-1; d_call: TRBD2; cdr3_aa: CSASGLAGVETQYF
clone_size: few; v_call: TRBV2; d_call: -; cdr3_aa: CASSEAQETQYF
clone_size: -; v_call: TRBV3-1; d_call: TRBD1; cdr3_aa: CASSQDWAGGRNEQFF
clone_size: -; v_call: TRBV20-1; d_call: -; cdr3_aa: CSVSPGQQETQYF
clone_size: -; v_call: TRBV5-1; d_call: TRBD2; cdr3_aa: CASSLAPSGFSYEQYF
clone_size: -; v_call: TRBV29-1; d_call: TRBD1; cdr3_aa: CSVRTGSLYGYTF
clone_size: few; v_call: TRBV20-1; d_call: TRBD1; cdr3_aa: CSARDRYRGRLQETQYF
clone_size: few; v_call: TRBV9; d_call: -; cdr3_aa: CASSPRGRGGQYF
clone_size: -; v_call: TRBV9; d_call: -; cdr3_aa: CASSPLNGGWSYTF
clone_size: once; v_call: TRBV7-3; d_call: -; cdr3_aa: CASSPLGAGELFF
clone_size: -; v_call: TRBV7-8; d_call: -; cdr3_aa: CASSPFPPAGLMNTEAFF
clone_size: -; v_call: TRBV10-3; d_call: -; cdr3_aa: CAISREPTDTQYF